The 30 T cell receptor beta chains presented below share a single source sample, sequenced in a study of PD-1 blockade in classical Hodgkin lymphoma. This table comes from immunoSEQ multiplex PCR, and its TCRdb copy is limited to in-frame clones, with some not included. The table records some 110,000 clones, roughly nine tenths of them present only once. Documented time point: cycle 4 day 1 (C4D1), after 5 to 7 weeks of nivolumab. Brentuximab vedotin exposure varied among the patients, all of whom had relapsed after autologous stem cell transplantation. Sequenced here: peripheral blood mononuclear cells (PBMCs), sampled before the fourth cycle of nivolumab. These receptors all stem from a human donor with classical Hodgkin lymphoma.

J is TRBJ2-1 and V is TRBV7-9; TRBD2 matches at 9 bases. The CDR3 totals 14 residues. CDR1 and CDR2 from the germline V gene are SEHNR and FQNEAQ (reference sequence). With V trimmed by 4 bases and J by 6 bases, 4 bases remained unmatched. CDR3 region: CASSSGTSINEQFF. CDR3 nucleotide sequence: TGTGCCAGCAGCTCGGGGACTAGCATCAATGAGCAGTTCTTC.

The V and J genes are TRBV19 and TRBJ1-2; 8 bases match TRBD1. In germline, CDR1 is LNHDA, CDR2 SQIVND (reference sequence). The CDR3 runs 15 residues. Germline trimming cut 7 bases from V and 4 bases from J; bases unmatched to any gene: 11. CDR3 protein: CASTGDQDRAYGYTF. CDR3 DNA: TGTGCCAGTACCGGGGATCAGGACAGGGCCTATGGCTACACCTTC.

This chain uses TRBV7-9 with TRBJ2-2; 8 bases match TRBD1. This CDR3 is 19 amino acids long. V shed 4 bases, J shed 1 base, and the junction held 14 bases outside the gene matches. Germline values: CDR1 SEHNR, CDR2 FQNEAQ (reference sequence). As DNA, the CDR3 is TGTGCCAGCAGCTCCCTTAGGGGGGCGGGGACAGGGAACACCGGGGAGCTGTTTTTT. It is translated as CASSSLRGAGTGNTGELFF.

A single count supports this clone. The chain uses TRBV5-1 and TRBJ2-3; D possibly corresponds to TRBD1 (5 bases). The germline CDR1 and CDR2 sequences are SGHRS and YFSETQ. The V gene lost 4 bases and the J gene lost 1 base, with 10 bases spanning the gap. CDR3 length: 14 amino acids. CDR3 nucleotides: TGCGCCAGCAGCGTGACAGACCGCACAGATACGCAGTATTTT. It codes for CASSVTDRTDTQYF.

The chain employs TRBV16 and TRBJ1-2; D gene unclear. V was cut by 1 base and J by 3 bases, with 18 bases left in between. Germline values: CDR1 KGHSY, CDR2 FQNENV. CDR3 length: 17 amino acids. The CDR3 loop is CASSQYVGGVEYYGYTF. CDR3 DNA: TGTGCCAGCAGCCAATATGTAGGCGGAGTGGAGTACTATGGCTACACCTTC.

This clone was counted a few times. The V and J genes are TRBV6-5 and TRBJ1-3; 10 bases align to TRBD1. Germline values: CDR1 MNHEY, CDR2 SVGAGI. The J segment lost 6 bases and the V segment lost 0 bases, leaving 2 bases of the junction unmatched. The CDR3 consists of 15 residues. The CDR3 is CASSYSGTGANTIYF. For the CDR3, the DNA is TGTGCCAGCAGTTACTCCGGGACAGGGGCAAACACCATATATTTT.

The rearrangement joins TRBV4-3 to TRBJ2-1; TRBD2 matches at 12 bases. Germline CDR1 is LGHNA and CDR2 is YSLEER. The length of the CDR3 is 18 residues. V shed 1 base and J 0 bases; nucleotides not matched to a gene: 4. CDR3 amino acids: CASSQGLAGAFSYNEQFF. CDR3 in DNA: TGCGCCAGCAGCCAAGGACTAGCGGGAGCGTTCTCCTACAATGAGCAGTTCTTC.

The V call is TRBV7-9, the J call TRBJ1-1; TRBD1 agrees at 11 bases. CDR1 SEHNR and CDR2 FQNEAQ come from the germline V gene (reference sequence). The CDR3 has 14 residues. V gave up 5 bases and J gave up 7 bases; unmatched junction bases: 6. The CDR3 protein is CASSPGQGAVEAFF. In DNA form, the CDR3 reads TGTGCCAGCAGCCCCGGACAGGGGGCTGTTGAAGCTTTCTTT. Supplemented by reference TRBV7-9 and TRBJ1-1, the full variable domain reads DTGVSQNPRHKITKRGQNVTFRCDPISEHNRLYWYRQTLGQGPEFLTYFQNEAQLEKSRLLSDRFSAERPKGSFSTLEIQRTEQGDSAMYLCASSPGQGAVEAFFGQGTRLTVV.

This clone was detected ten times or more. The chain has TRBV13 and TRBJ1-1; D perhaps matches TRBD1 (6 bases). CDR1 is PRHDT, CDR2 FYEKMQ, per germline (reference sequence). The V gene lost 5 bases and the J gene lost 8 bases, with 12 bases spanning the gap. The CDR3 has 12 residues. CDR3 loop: CASSLYTGEAFF. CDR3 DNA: TGTGCCAGCAGCCTCTACACAGGGGAAGCTTTCTTT.

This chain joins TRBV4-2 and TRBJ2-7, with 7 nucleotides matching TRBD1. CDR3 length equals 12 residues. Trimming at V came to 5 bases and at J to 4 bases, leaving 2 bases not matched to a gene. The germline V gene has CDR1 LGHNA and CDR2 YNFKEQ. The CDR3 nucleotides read TGTGCCAGCAGCGAACAGGGGTACGAGCAGTACTTC. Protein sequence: CASSEQGYEQYF.

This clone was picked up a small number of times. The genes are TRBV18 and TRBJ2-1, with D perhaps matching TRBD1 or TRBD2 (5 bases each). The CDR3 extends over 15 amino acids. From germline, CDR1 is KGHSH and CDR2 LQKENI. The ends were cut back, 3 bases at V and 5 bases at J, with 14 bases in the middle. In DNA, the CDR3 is TGTGCCAGCTCACCTACCAGGGACCGAAACAATGAGCAGTTCTTC. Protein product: CASSPTRDRNNEQFF.

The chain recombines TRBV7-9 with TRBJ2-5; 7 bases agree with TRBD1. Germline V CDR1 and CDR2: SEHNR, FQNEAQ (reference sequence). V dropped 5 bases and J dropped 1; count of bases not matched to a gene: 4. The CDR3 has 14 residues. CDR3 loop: CASSVQGPQETQYF. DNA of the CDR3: TGTGCCAGCAGCGTACAGGGGCCCCAAGAGACCCAGTACTTC.

CDR3 coding DNA: TGTGCCAGCAGCTTAGCAGGGATCTCTGGAAACACCATATATTTT. Protein product: CASSLAGISGNTIYF. The chain uses TRBV13 and TRBJ1-3; the D gene is possibly TRBD1 (5 bases). CDR3 length: 15 amino acids. From germline, CDR1 is PRHDT and CDR2 FYEKMQ (reference sequence). Trimming removed 1 base at V and 0 bases at J, with 7 bases between.

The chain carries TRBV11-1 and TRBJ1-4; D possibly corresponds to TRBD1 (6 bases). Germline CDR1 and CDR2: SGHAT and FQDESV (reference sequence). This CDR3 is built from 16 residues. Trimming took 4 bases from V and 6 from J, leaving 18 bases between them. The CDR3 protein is CASSSRRGYDDEKLFF. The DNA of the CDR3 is TGTGCCAGCAGCTCTCGGAGGGGGTACGATGATGAAAAACTGTTTTTT.

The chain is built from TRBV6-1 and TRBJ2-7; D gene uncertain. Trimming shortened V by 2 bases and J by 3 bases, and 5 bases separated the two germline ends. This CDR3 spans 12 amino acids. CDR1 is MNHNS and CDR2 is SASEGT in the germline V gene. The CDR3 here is CASSEHIYEQYF. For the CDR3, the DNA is TGTGCCAGCAGTGAACATATCTACGAGCAGTACTTC.

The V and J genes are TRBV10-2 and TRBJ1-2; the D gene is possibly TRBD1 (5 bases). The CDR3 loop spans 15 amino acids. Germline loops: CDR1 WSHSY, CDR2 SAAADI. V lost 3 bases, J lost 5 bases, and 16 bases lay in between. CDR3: CASSDGTWSFYGYTF. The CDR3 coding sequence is TGCGCCAGCAGTGACGGGACTTGGAGTTTTTATGGCTACACCTTC.

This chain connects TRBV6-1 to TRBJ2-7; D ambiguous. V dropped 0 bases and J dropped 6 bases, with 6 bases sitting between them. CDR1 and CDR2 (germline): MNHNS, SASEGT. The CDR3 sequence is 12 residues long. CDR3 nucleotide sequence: TGTGCCAGCAGTGAAGCATGGGGCGAGCAGTACTTC. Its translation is CASSEAWGEQYF.

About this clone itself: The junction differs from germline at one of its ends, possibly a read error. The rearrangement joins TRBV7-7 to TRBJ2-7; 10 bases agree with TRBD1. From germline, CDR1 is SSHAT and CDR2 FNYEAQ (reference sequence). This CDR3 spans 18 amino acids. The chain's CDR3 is CASSESGTGANIPYEQYF. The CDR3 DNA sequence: TGTGCTAGCAGCGAATCCGGGACAGGGGCTAATATACCCTACGAGCAGTACTTC.

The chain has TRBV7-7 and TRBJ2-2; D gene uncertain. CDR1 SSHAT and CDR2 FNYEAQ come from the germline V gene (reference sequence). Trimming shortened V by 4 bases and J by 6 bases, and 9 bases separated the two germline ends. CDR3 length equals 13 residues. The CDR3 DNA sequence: TGTGCCAGCAGCTCCGAGGTCGCCGGGGAGCTGTTTTTT. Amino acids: CASSSEVAGELFF.

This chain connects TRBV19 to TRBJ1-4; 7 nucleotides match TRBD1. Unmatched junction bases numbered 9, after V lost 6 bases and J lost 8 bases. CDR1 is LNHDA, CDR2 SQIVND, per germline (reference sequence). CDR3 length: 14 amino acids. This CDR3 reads CASRHTGTAEKLFF. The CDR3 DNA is TGTGCCAGTAGACACACCGGGACAGCGGAAAAACTGTTTTTT. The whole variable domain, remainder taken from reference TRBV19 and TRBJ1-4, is DGGITQSPKYLFRKEGQNVTLSCEQNLNHDAMYWYRQDPGQGLRLIYYSQIVNDFQKGDIAEGYSVSREKKESFPLTVTSAQKNPTAFYLCASRHTGTAEKLFFGSGTQLSVL.

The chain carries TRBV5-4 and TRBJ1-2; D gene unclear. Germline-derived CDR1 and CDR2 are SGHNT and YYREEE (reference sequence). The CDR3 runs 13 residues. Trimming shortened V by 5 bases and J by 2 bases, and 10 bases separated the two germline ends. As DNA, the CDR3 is TGTGCCAGCAGAATAATAACGAACTATGGCTACACCTTC. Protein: CASRIITNYGYTF.

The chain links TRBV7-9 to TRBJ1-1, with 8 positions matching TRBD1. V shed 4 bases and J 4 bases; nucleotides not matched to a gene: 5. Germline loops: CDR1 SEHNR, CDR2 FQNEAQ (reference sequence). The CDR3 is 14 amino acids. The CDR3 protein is CASSSRTGSTEAFF. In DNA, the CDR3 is TGTGCCAGCAGCTCTCGGACAGGGAGCACTGAAGCTTTCTTT.

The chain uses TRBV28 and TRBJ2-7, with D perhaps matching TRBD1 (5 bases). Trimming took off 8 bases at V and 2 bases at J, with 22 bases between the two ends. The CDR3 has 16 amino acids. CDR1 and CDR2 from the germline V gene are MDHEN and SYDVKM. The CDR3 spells CASEPSLGAGTYEQYF. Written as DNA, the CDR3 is TGTGCCAGCGAACCTTCTTTGGGCGCAGGGACCTACGAGCAGTACTTC.

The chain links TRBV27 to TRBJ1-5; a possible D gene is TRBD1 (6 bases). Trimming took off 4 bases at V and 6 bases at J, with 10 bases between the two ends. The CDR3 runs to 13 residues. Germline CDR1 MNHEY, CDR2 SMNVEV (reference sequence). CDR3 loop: CASSSQGFQPQHF. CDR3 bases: TGTGCCAGCAGTTCGCAGGGGTTTCAGCCCCAGCATTTT.

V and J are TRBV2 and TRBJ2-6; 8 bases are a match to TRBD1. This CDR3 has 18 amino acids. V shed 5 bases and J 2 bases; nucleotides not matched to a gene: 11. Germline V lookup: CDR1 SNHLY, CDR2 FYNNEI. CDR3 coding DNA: TGTGCCAGCAGTTACCGCAGGCAGGGGGCGGCTGGGGCCAACGTCCTGACTTTC. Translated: CASSYRRQGAAGANVLTF.

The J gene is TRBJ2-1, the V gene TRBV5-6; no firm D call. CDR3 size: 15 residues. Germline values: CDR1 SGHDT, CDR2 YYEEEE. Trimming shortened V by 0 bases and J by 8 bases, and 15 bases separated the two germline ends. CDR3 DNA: TGTGCCAGCAGCTTGGCCCGACTCCTCCTAGATGAGCAGTTCTTC. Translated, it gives CASSLARLLLDEQFF.

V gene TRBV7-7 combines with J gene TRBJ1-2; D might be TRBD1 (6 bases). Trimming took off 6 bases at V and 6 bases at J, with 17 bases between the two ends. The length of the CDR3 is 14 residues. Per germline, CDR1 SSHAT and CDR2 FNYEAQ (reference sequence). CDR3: CASRYHRDWDGYTF. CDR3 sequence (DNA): TGTGCCAGCAGATACCACAGGGACTGGGATGGCTACACCTTC.

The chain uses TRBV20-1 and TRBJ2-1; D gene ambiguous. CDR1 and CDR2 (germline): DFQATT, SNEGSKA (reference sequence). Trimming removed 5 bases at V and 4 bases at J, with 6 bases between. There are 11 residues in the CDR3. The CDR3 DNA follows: TGCAGTGCTGAGAGTTACAATGAGCAGTTCTTC. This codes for CSAESYNEQFF.

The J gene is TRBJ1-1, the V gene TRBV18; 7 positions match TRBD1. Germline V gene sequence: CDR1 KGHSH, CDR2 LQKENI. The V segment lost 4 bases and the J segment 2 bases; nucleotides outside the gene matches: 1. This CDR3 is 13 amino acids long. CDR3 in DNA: TGTGCCAGCTCACAGGGGGCTAACACTGAAGCTTTCTTT. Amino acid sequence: CASSQGANTEAFF.

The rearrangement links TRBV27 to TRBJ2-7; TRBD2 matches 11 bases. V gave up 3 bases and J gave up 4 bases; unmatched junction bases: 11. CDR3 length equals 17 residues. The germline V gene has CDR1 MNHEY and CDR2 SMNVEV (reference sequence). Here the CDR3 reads CASSFAIAGGGLYEQYF. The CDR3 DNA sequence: TGTGCCAGCAGTTTCGCAATAGCGGGAGGGGGGCTTTACGAGCAGTACTTC.